There are a few counts of the clone carrying this TCR beta chain. The antigen is undetermined. The entry originates in a study of OX40 agonist ivuxolimab in advanced cancers. Across the whole study: Those enrolled were roughly 85% male, with a mean age of around 58 years and ages from about 20 to 90. Prior therapy, whether anti-PD-1, anti-PD-L1 or anti-CTLA-4, was allowed, and 40% had some. Findings of the study overall: Low normalized T-cell clonal expansion was also seen in some nonresponders.

Profiled with immunoSEQ multiplex PCR; TCRdb holds only in-frame clones, not every one. There are approximately 60,000 clones in the sample; 88% occur only once, and 6.9% lies in the top ten. V trimming: 5 bases; J trimming: 10 bases; junction bases outside the gene matches: 13. The length of the CDR3 is 14 residues. Germline V lookup: CDR1 MNHEY, CDR2 SMNVEV (reference sequence). The chain links TRBV27 to TRBJ2-7; TRBD1 aligns across 8 bases. This receptor was taken from an adult with an advanced solid tumor such as melanoma, head and neck, liver or kidney cancer. This sample comprised CD4+ or CD8+ T cells sorted from blood, obtained in a trial of the OX40 agonist ivuxolimab. The CDR3 loop reads CASSTVRDRFLQYF. CDR3 coding DNA: TGTGCCAGCAGTACGGTACGGGACAGGTTCCTCCAGTACTTC.